A single sample gave rise to the 14 T cell receptor beta chains below, sequenced in a study of blood T cell repertoires in COVID-19. Method: immunoSEQ multiplex PCR; TCRdb's copy keeps in-frame clones and lacks some. The table has more than 50,000 clones, nearly 90% seen once; the top ten hold around 5%. Source material: peripheral blood. Source of these receptors: a man aged 55 to 70 with active COVID-19.

The chain couples TRBV19 to TRBJ1-2; D possibly corresponds to TRBD1 (5 bases). Between the trimmed V and J ends, which lost 5 bases and 4 bases, there was a span of 14 bases. The germline V gene encodes CDR1 LNHDA and CDR2 SQIVND (reference sequence). The CDR3 extends over 14 amino acids. The CDR3 sequence is CASSHLGLSYGYTF. CDR3 coding DNA: TGTGCCAGTAGTCACCTGGGACTGTCCTATGGCTACACCTTC.

The chain employs TRBV7-8 and TRBJ2-2; 9 positions match TRBD2. Trimming cost V 3 bases and J 7 bases; bases outside gene matches: 9. This CDR3 contains 16 residues. From germline, CDR1 is SGHVS and CDR2 FQNEAQ. CDR3 region: CASSLREGRFLGELFF. The DNA for the CDR3 is TGTGCCAGCAGCTTGCGGGAGGGCCGGTTCCTCGGGGAGCTGTTTTTT. The whole variable domain, filled in from reference TRBV7-8 and TRBJ2-2, reads GAGVSQSPRYKVAKRGQDVALRCDPISGHVSLFWYQQALGQGPEFLTYFQNEAQLDKSGLPSDRFFAERPEGSVSTLKIQRTQQEDSAVYLCASSLREGRFLGELFFGEGSRLTVL.

The V gene is TRBV5-1, the J gene TRBJ2-3; D gene ambiguous. The CDR3 sequence is 13 residues long. Germline assignment: CDR1 SGHRS and CDR2 YFSETQ. Trimming left V 0 bases short and J 6 bases short, with 8 bases between. The CDR3 nucleotides are TGCGCCAGCAGCTTGGTTTCGTCGGATACGCAGTATTTT. Translating gives CASSLVSSDTQYF.

The V gene is TRBV4-3, the J gene TRBJ2-1; TRBD1 aligns across 9 bases. Per the germline V gene, CDR1 is LGHNA and CDR2 is YSLEER. V lost 4 bases, J lost 6 bases, and 7 bases stayed unmatched. There are 15 residues in the CDR3. The CDR3 DNA sequence: TGCGCCAGCAGCCGCTGGGACAGGGATCGCAATGAGCAGTTCTTC. It yields the protein CASSRWDRDRNEQFF.

This clone was observed once. The chain carries TRBV7-2 and TRBJ2-7; D uncertain. CDR3 size: 15 residues. Trimming stripped 1 base from V and 3 bases from J, with 13 bases between. CDR1 and CDR2 (germline): SGHTA, FQGNSA. CDR3 in amino acids: CASSLGRVLIYEQYF. DNA of the CDR3: TGTGCCAGCAGCTTAGGCCGGGTTCTCATCTACGAGCAGTACTTC.

The chain has TRBV24-1 and TRBJ2-2, with a weak D call TRBD1 (5 bases). V lost 4 bases and J lost 7, with 18 bases in between. The V gene's germline CDR1 is KGHDR and CDR2 SFDVKD. This CDR3 is built from 16 residues. The CDR3 here is CATSEGLRQFGGELFF. CDR3 in DNA: TGTGCCACCAGTGAAGGTTTAAGACAGTTCGGCGGGGAGCTGTTTTTT.

The chain uses TRBV5-1 and TRBJ2-3; TRBD2 matches 9 bases. This CDR3 spans 16 amino acids. The germline gives CDR1 SGHRS, CDR2 YFSETQ. Trimming took 4 bases from V and 3 from J; bases not matched to a gene: 9. The chain's CDR3 is CASSILPSGTTDTQYF. The CDR3 DNA is TGCGCCAGCAGCATCCTTCCTAGCGGGACGACAGATACGCAGTATTTT.

DNA for the CDR3: TGTGCCAGCAGCCAGGGGACAGAGTATGGCTACACCTTC. Protein product: CASSQGTEYGYTF. The V gene is TRBV5-6, the J gene TRBJ1-2, with TRBD1 identical over 7 bases. Germline CDR1 and CDR2: SGHDT and YYEEEE. V shed 4 bases, J shed 5 bases, and the junction held 5 bases outside the gene matches. This CDR3 is built from 13 residues. The complete variable domain, with remaining parts taken from reference TRBV5-6 and TRBJ1-2, reads DAGVTQSPTHLIKTRGQQVTLRCSPKSGHDTVSWYQQALGQGPQFIFQYYEEEERQRGNFPDRFSGHQFPNYSSELNVNALLLGDSALYLCASSQGTEYGYTFGSGTRLTVV.

This chain connects TRBV5-1 to TRBJ2-1; 8 bases match TRBD1. The length of the CDR3 is 15 residues. Germline trimming cut 4 bases from V and 9 bases from J; bases unmatched to any gene: 12. Germline V lookup: CDR1 SGHRS, CDR2 YFSETQ. CDR3 region: CASSKLMTGAGEQFF. The CDR3 region has the DNA TGCGCCAGCAGCAAACTCATGACAGGGGCAGGTGAGCAGTTCTTC. The complete variable domain, with remaining parts taken from reference TRBV5-1 and TRBJ2-1, reads KAGVTQTPRYLIKTRGQQVTLSCSPISGHRSVSWYQQTPGQGLQFLFEYFSETQRNKGNFPGRFSGRQFSNSRSEMNVSTLELGDSALYLCASSKLMTGAGEQFFGPGTRLTVL.

The V call is TRBV12-3 or TRBV12-4, the J call TRBJ2-5; D call uncertain. This CDR3 is built from 13 residues. Trimming took off 3 bases at V and 2 bases at J, with 7 bases between the two ends. CDR3 in DNA: TGTGCCAGCAGTTTCGAACTACAAGAGACCCAGTACTTC. It specifies CASSFELQETQYF.

The CDR3 here is CASSTQGKGEQYF. The CDR3 DNA follows: TGTGCCAGTAGTACACAGGGGAAGGGTGAGCAGTACTTC. The chain carries TRBV19 and TRBJ2-7; 7 nucleotides match TRBD1. Germline loops: CDR1 LNHDA, CDR2 SQIVND (reference sequence). V gave up 4 bases and J gave up 7 bases; unmatched junction bases: 7. The CDR3 is made up of 13 amino acids.

The rearrangement joins TRBV5-1 to TRBJ1-1, with D tentatively TRBD1 (6 bases). The CDR3 loop spans 14 amino acids. Trimming removed 7 bases from V and 0 bases from J, with 13 bases in between. Germline values: CDR1 SGHRS, CDR2 YFSETQ. The CDR3 DNA follows: TGCGCCAGCGGTCTACAGGGAATGAACACTGAAGCTTTCTTT. It is translated as CASGLQGMNTEAFF.

The chain couples TRBV7-9 to TRBJ2-7; 9 positions agree with TRBD1. Germline CDR1 and CDR2: SEHNR and FQNEAQ (reference sequence). V trimming: 3 bases; J trimming: 6 bases; junction bases outside the gene matches: 6. The CDR3 has 14 amino acids. As DNA, the CDR3 is TGTGCCAGCAGCTTCCGGGACAGGGCGGGCGAGCAGTACTTC. Amino acids: CASSFRDRAGEQYF.

The count of this clone is one. This rearrangement joins TRBV5-4 to TRBJ2-7; TRBD1 matches 12 bases. V lost 3 bases and J lost 5; bases outside the gene matches: 6. CDR3 length: 15 amino acids. Germline V CDR1 and CDR2: SGHNT, YYREEE (reference sequence). The CDR3 nucleotides read TGTGCCAGCAGCTGGCTCGGGACAGGGGGCCACGAGCAGTACTTC. Translated, it gives CASSWLGTGGHEQYF.